This TCR beta chain emerged from a study of CD8+ T cells in alopecia areata. Overall study context: Treated patients were dosed with oral tofacitinib, taking 5 to 10 mg twice daily.

Treatment in this sample: oral pan-JAK inhibitor, 5-10 mg twice daily. cDNA serving as the sequencing template came from extracted, reverse transcribed RNA. Using immunoSEQ multiplex PCR, the repertoire was profiled, and TCRdb retains in-frame clones only, with some absent. This sample yields 100,000 to 130,000 clones, of which about four fifths are seen a single time; roughly a quarter belongs to the top ten. Overall study findings and caveats: Resident alphabeta T-cell populations of normal skin are likewise subject to sequencing in scalp samples.

Points on this clone: Its antigen is as yet unknown.

The sequencing used CD8+ T cells sorted from blood, collected at week 24, from a patient treated with tofacitinib. The clonotype originates from a human donor with alopecia areata.

The CDR3 sequence: CSVRVGTQDTQYF. CDR3 DNA: TGCAGCGTGCGCGTCGGGACACAAGATACGCAGTATTTT. This chain links TRBV29-1 with TRBJ2-3, with D maybe TRBD1 (6 bases). Germline V gives CDR1 SQVTM, CDR2 ANQGSEA. The CDR3 consists of 13 residues. V lost 6 bases and J 5 bases, leaving 15 bases between the germline ends.